These 25 T cell receptor beta chains share one sample of origin, sequenced in a study of CD8 T cells in Susac syndrome. Reverse transcription of roughly 0.45 to 1 ug RNA used random hexamers. TCRdb independently ran MiXCR on the immunoSEQ multiplex PCR reads; one entry per CDR3 protein. The table lists a few hundred thousand distinct CDR3 sequences, around 92% of them singletons. The sequenced material came from CD4+ T cells from PBMCs. These receptors were obtained from a human donor with multiple sclerosis.

This CDR3 reads CASSPPEGSEQYF. CDR3 DNA: TGTGCCAGCAGTCCCCCCGAGGGGTCCGAGCAGTACTTC. The chain employs TRBV12-3 or TRBV12-4 and TRBJ2-7; the D gene could be TRBD1 or TRBD2 (5 bases each). V lost 5 bases, J lost 6 bases, and 14 bases lay in between. The CDR3 is 13 amino acids.

The chain carries TRBV9 and TRBJ1-1; the D is unclear. The CDR3 spans 13 residues. Trimming took 3 bases from V and 3 from J, leaving 9 bases between them. Germline-derived CDR1 and CDR2 are SGDLS and YYNGEE. The CDR3 here is CASSARPYTEAFF. The CDR3 DNA reads TGTGCCAGCAGCGCCCGGCCTTACACTGAAGCTTTCTTT.

This clonotype was seen only once. The chain combines TRBV28 with TRBJ1-2; 12 bases are shared with TRBD1. J gave up 6 bases and V 4 bases, and 6 bases lay outside the gene matches. Germline values: CDR1 MDHEN, CDR2 SYDVKM. The CDR3 runs 15 residues. The CDR3 nucleotides read TGTGCCAGCAGTTCCTCCGGGACAGGGGGCAATGGCTACACCTTC. Residues: CASSSSGTGGNGYTF.

The J gene is TRBJ2-7, the V gene TRBV20-1; 9 bases align to TRBD2. Germline lookup yields CDR1 DFQATT and CDR2 SNEGSKA (reference sequence). The trim removed 6 bases at V and 1 base at J, leaving 19 bases unmatched. The CDR3 sequence is 18 residues long. This CDR3 reads CSAGGGPLVLAGSYEQYF. CDR3 nucleotides: TGCAGTGCCGGCGGGGGGCCTTTGGTTCTAGCGGGGTCCTACGAGCAGTACTTC.

V and J are TRBV14 and TRBJ2-3; 10 positions agree with TRBD2. After removal of 0 bases from V and 1 base from J, the junction contained 1 base not matched to a gene. Germline assignment: CDR1 SGHDN and CDR2 FVKESK. The CDR3 covers 16 residues. In DNA form, the CDR3 reads TGTGCCAGCAGCCAAGATCTAGCGGGAGGCACAGATACGCAGTATTTT. This codes for CASSQDLAGGTDTQYF.

The rearrangement links TRBV4-1 to TRBJ2-7; 12 positions match TRBD2. Trimming at V came to 4 bases and at J to 2 bases, leaving 9 bases not matched to a gene. This CDR3 is built from 17 residues. Germline V CDR1 and CDR2: MGHRA, YSYEKL. The CDR3 reads CASSRSPLAGGTYEQYF. The CDR3 DNA sequence: TGCGCCAGCAGCCGAAGTCCACTAGCGGGAGGAACCTACGAGCAGTACTTC.

The chain links TRBV29-1 to TRBJ2-6; TRBD1 is a possible D gene (6 bases). Germline V gives CDR1 SQVTM, CDR2 ANQGSEA. The CDR3 length is 13 residues. The V gene lost 7 bases and the J gene lost 2 bases, with 9 bases spanning the gap. CDR3 loop: CSGQETGANVLTF. CDR3 bases: TGCAGCGGACAGGAAACTGGGGCCAACGTCCTGACTTTC. Together with reference TRBV29-1 and TRBJ2-6, the CDR3 gives the full variable domain: SAVISQKPSRDICQRGTSLTIQCQVDSQVTMMFWYRQQPGQSLTLIATANQGSEATYESGFVIDKFPISRPNLTFSTLTVSNMSPEDSSIYLCSGQETGANVLTFGAGSRLTVL.

The chain links TRBV9 to TRBJ2-1; a weak D match, TRBD2 (5 bases). Per germline, CDR1 SGDLS and CDR2 YYNGEE. The CDR3 sequence is 12 residues long. Trimming removed 4 bases at V and 12 bases at J, with 14 bases between. CDR3 sequence (DNA): TGTGCCAGCAGCCCAGGAGCGCGGGCGCAGTTCTTC. It codes for CASSPGARAQFF.

V usage is TRBV7-2 and J usage is TRBJ1-5; unclear D gene. Looked up from germline, CDR1 is SGHTA and CDR2 is FQGNSA. The ends were cut back, 5 bases at V and 0 bases at J, with 14 bases in the middle. CDR3 length equals 16 residues. CDR3 sequence: CASSPGGRNSNQPQHF. In nucleotides, the CDR3 is TGTGCCAGCAGCCCCGGAGGTCGGAATAGCAATCAGCCCCAGCATTTT.

The chain recombines TRBV20-1 with TRBJ1-2; 8 bases match TRBD1. CDR1 and CDR2 from the germline V gene are DFQATT and SNEGSKA (reference sequence). The CDR3 runs to 13 residues. V lost 1 base and J lost 7; bases outside the gene matches: 5. The CDR3, as DNA: TGCAGTGCTAGAGCCGGACAGGGAGCTGGCTACACCTTC. Its translation: CSARAGQGAGYTF.

The chain recombines TRBV24-1 with TRBJ2-1, with D possibly matching TRBD2 (7 bases). V was clipped by 4 bases and J by 8 bases, with 17 bases between them. The germline V gene has CDR1 KGHDR and CDR2 SFDVKD. This CDR3 is 15 amino acids long. The CDR3 reads CATSDWGGAVDEQFF. Written as DNA, the CDR3 is TGTGCCACCAGTGACTGGGGGGGGGCCGTCGATGAGCAGTTCTTC.

The chain couples TRBV30 to TRBJ1-2, with D maybe TRBD1 (5 bases). This CDR3 has 15 amino acids. V was shortened by 3 bases and J by 5 bases, with 19 bases between the two germline ends. CDR1 is GTSNPN, CDR2 SVGIG, per germline (reference sequence). Here the CDR3 DNA reads TGTGCCTGGAGCGCCTTCGGGGGGATTGGTTATGGCTACACCTTC. Translation: CAWSAFGGIGYGYTF.

About this clonotype itself: The final CDR3 position lacks the conserved phenylalanine or tryptophan, pointing to a likely read error. The J gene is TRBJ2-6, the V gene TRBV30; D is undetermined. The CDR3 contains 18 residues. Germline V gene data show CDR1 as GTSNPN and CDR2 as SVGIG (reference sequence). Trimming cost V 2 bases and J 0 bases, with 17 bases left between them. In DNA form, the CDR3 reads TGTGCCTGGAGTCCCCCCGGATTCCAACGCTCTGGGGCCAACGTCCTGACTTCC. Amino acids: CAWSPPGFQRSGANVLTS.

The chain has TRBV29-1 and TRBJ1-1; perhaps TRBD1 as D (6 bases). Germline V gene data show CDR1 as SQVTM and CDR2 as ANQGSEA. CDR3 length: 11 residues. V gave up 7 bases and J gave up 8 bases, with 14 bases separating them. The CDR3 is CSGAMTGEAFF. The DNA for the CDR3 is TGCAGCGGCGCAATGACAGGAGAAGCTTTCTTT.

This sequence joins TRBV12-3 or TRBV12-4 and TRBJ2-5; 9 bases agree with TRBD2. The CDR3 extends over 16 amino acids. The ends lost 3 bases at V and 1 base at J; junction bases unmatched: 6. The CDR3 here is CASSFGRGGGQETQYF. In nucleotides, the CDR3 is TGTGCCAGCAGTTTTGGGCGGGGGGGCGGCCAAGAGACCCAGTACTTC.

This clonotype was counted a single time. V gene TRBV29-1 combines with J gene TRBJ1-3, with 10 bases aligning to TRBD1. This CDR3 comprises 13 residues. Per germline, CDR1 SQVTM and CDR2 ANQGSEA. Trimming removed 4 bases from V and 6 bases from J; junction bases left unmatched: 3. This chain's CDR3 is CSVGGQGENTIYF. In nucleotides, the CDR3 is TGCAGCGTTGGAGGACAGGGGGAAAACACCATATATTTT.

J is TRBJ2-1 and V is TRBV5-1; TRBD1 agrees at 9 bases. V was clipped by 6 bases and J by 3 bases; unmatched bases: 4. Looked up from germline, CDR1 is SGHRS and CDR2 is YFSETQ. The CDR3 is 14 amino acids. In DNA form, the CDR3 reads TGCGCCAGCAAGGGGACAGGGCTCTACAATGAGCAGTTCTTC. Translating it yields CASKGTGLYNEQFF.

V is TRBV5-8 and J is TRBJ2-5; D perhaps matches TRBD1 (6 bases). This CDR3 is built from 16 residues. Deletions cut 2 bases from V and 2 bases from J, with 16 bases between. Germline-derived CDR1 and CDR2 are SGHTS and YDEGEE. CDR3 region: CASSFTRGQGQETQYF. CDR3 coding DNA: TGTGCCAGCAGCTTCACGAGGGGCCAGGGGCAAGAGACCCAGTACTTC.

Worth noting for this clonotype: A junction boundary mismatches the germline segment, possibly from a read error. The V and J genes are TRBV20-1 and TRBJ2-3; 14 bases line up with TRBD2. Germline CDR1 and CDR2: DFQATT and SNEGSKA (reference sequence). The CDR3 has 11 residues. CDR3 nucleotides: TGCAGTGCCCCGACTAGCGGGAGGGCCTTGTTT. Translated: CSAPTSGRALF.

The chain joins TRBV30 to TRBJ1-4; a possible D gene is TRBD1 (5 bases). The CDR3 has 14 residues. V was pared by 5 bases and J by 4 bases, with 14 bases between. CDR1 is GTSNPN, CDR2 SVGIG, per germline (reference sequence). The CDR3 bases are TGTGCCTGGGGTACCGGGACCTTTAATGAAAAACTGTTTTTT. Translating it yields CAWGTGTFNEKLFF. Full variable domain (missing parts from reference TRBV30 and TRBJ1-4): SQTIHQWPATLVQPVGSPLSLECTVEGTSNPNLYWYRQAAGRGLQLLFYSVGIGQISSEVPQNLSASRPQDRQFILSSKKLLLSDSGFYLCAWGTGTFNEKLFFGSGTQLSVL.

The rearrangement joins TRBV29-1 to TRBJ2-1, with TRBD1 identical over 8 bases. CDR1 and CDR2 (germline): SQVTM, ANQGSEA. This CDR3 contains 14 residues. Unmatched junction bases numbered 12, after V lost 6 bases and J lost 8 bases. The DNA of the CDR3 is TGCAGCGTAAGACGGGACAGGTCTCGGGATGAGCAGTTCTTC. As protein: CSVRRDRSRDEQFF.

The genes are TRBV29-1 and TRBJ1-1; D not resolved. CDR3 length equals 11 residues. Per the germline V gene, CDR1 is SQVTM and CDR2 is ANQGSEA. Trimming removed 4 bases at V and 4 bases at J, with 7 bases between. The CDR3, as DNA: TGCAGCGTTGTGAAGGTCACTGAAGCTTTCTTT. It translates to CSVVKVTEAFF.

CDR3 coding DNA: TGTGCCAGCAGTTCCTTCGGACTAGCGGGAGGGCCAGGCGGGGAGCTGTTTTTT. Translated: CASSSFGLAGGPGGELFF. V usage is TRBV12-3 or TRBV12-4 and J usage is TRBJ2-2; 15 nucleotides line up with TRBD2. V lost 4 bases to trimming and J lost 7 bases; unmatched junction nucleotides: 10. There are 18 residues in the CDR3.

The genes are TRBV18 and TRBJ2-1; TRBD2 might be the D (5 bases). V was clipped by 4 bases and J by 7 bases, with 11 bases between them. This CDR3 contains 13 residues. The germline V gene encodes CDR1 KGHSH and CDR2 LQKENI. The CDR3, as DNA: TGTGCCAGCTCACTCCCGGGGTTTAATGAGCAGTTCTTC. Translating it yields CASSLPGFNEQFF.

This chain links TRBV30 with TRBJ2-1; 10 bases agree with TRBD2. V was pared by 1 base and J by 9 bases, with 6 bases of the junction left unmatched. In germline, CDR1 is GTSNPN, CDR2 SVGIG (reference sequence). The CDR3 covers 14 residues. The CDR3 DNA sequence: TGTGCCTGGAGTGGCCTAGCGGGAGCGAGTGAGCAGTTCTTC. Amino acids: CAWSGLAGASEQFF. Filled out from reference TRBV30 and TRBJ2-1, the complete variable domain reads SQTIHQWPATLVQPVGSPLSLECTVEGTSNPNLYWYRQAAGRGLQLLFYSVGIGQISSEVPQNLSASRPQDRQFILSSKKLLLSDSGFYLCAWSGLAGASEQFFGPGTRLTVL.